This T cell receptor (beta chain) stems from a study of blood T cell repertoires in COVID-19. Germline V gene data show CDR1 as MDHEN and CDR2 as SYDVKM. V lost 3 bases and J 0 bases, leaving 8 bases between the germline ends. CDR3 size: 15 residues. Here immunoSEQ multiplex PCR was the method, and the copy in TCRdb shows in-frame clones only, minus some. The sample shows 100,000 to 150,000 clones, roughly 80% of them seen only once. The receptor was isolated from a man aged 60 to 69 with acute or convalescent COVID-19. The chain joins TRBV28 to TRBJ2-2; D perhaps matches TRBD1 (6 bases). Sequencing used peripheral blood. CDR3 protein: CASSLGASNTGELFF. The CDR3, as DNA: TGTGCCAGCAGTTTGGGGGCTTCGAACACCGGGGAGCTGTTTTTT.